One and the same sample provided the 25 T cell receptor beta chains below, sequenced in a study of control samples from healthy donors and cancer patients. Sequenced by immunoSEQ multiplex PCR; TCRdb stores in-frame clones only, minus some. The profile shows roughly 49,000 clones, roughly 86% of them singletons. Sequencing was performed on PBMCs. These receptors came from a man aged 50 or older with head and neck cancer.

The chain carries TRBV4-1 and TRBJ2-2, with TRBD2 identical over 11 bases. The length of the CDR3 is 20 residues. The ends lost 1 base at V and 3 bases at J; junction bases unmatched: 13. Germline assignment: CDR1 MGHRA and CDR2 YSYEKL. The CDR3 reads CASSQAKLAGAKGDTGELFF. The CDR3 DNA sequence: TGCGCCAGCAGCCAAGCGAAACTAGCGGGAGCAAAGGGTGACACCGGGGAGCTGTTTTTT.

This chain uses TRBV7-2 with TRBJ2-7; TRBD1 matches 7 bases. V dropped 3 bases and J dropped 2; count of bases not matched to a gene: 1. The CDR3 consists of 13 residues. Germline V lookup: CDR1 SGHTA, CDR2 FQGNSA. The CDR3 sequence is CASSFGQAYEQYF. The CDR3 nucleotides are TGTGCCAGCAGCTTCGGACAGGCCTACGAGCAGTACTTC.

The J gene is TRBJ1-5, the V gene TRBV6-2 or TRBV6-3, with 7 bases matching TRBD1. The J segment lost 5 bases and the V segment lost 2 bases, leaving 6 bases of the junction unmatched. This CDR3 spans 15 amino acids. CDR1 is MNHEY, CDR2 SVGEGT, per germline. In nucleotides, the CDR3 is TGTGCCAGCAGTTACCTTCAGGGGGTTGATCAGCCCCAGCATTTT. Its protein is CASSYLQGVDQPQHF.

This chain uses TRBV27 with TRBJ2-1, with 8 nucleotides matching TRBD2. The V gene end was trimmed by 5 bases and the J gene end by 3 bases; junction bases not matched to a gene: 9. Germline V gives CDR1 MNHEY, CDR2 SMNVEV (reference sequence). The CDR3 totals 16 residues. This CDR3 reads CASSPYRSGSYNEQFF. The CDR3, as DNA: TGTGCCAGCAGTCCCTATCGGAGCGGGAGCTACAATGAGCAGTTCTTC.

The V and J genes are TRBV19 and TRBJ2-7, with 10 bases matching TRBD1. CDR1 is LNHDA, CDR2 SQIVND, per germline (reference sequence). The trim removed 4 bases at V and 2 bases at J, leaving 2 bases unmatched. This CDR3 has 14 residues. CDR3 DNA sequence: TGTGCCAGTAGTAGGACAGGGGGGGCCTACGAGCAGTACTTC. This sequence encodes CASSRTGGAYEQYF.

CDR3 DNA sequence: TGTGCCAGCAGCTTGAGACTAGCGGCCCTATCCGGGGAGCTGTTTTTT. As protein: CASSLRLAALSGELFF. The V gene is TRBV7-2, the J gene TRBJ2-2, with 9 nucleotides matching TRBD2. This CDR3 contains 16 residues. J lost 6 bases, V lost 3 bases, and 8 bases had no gene match. Germline CDR1 and CDR2: SGHTA and FQGNSA.

V and J are TRBV5-1 and TRBJ2-5; D perhaps matches TRBD2 (5 bases). This CDR3 spans 14 amino acids. Germline values: CDR1 SGHRS, CDR2 YFSETQ. V was clipped by 3 bases and J by 4 bases, with 13 bases between them. This CDR3 is CASSWSGGGETQYF. The CDR3 DNA reads as TGCGCCAGCAGCTGGAGCGGAGGCGGAGAGACCCAGTACTTC.

V is TRBV7-9 and J is TRBJ2-1, with TRBD2 matching 11 bases. The V segment lost 5 bases and the J segment 4 bases; nucleotides outside the gene matches: 19. This CDR3 comprises 20 residues. Looked up from germline, CDR1 is SEHNR and CDR2 is FQNEAQ (reference sequence). Written as DNA, the CDR3 is TGTGCCAGCAGCACCCGGCGGACGGAGACCGGGACTAGCGGATACAATGAGCAGTTCTTC. This codes for CASSTRRTETGTSGYNEQFF. Full variable domain (rest looked up from reference TRBV7-9 and TRBJ2-1): DTGVSQNPRHKITKRGQNVTFRCDPISEHNRLYWYRQTLGQGPEFLTYFQNEAQLEKSRLLSDRFSAERPKGSFSTLEIQRTEQGDSAMYLCASSTRRTETGTSGYNEQFFGPGTRLTVL.

The J gene is TRBJ2-1, the V gene TRBV4-1; 8 bases line up with TRBD2. The germline V gene encodes CDR1 MGHRA and CDR2 YSYEKL. The CDR3 is made up of 15 amino acids. The trim removed 4 bases at V and 1 base at J, leaving 3 bases unmatched. The CDR3 spells CASSRSGGSYNEQFF. The CDR3 DNA follows: TGCGCCAGCAGCCGGAGCGGGGGATCCTACAATGAGCAGTTCTTC.

The chain recombines TRBV11-2 with TRBJ2-1; D remains ambiguous. This CDR3 is 13 amino acids long. The germline gives CDR1 SGHAT, CDR2 FQNNGV. V lost 0 bases, J lost 4 bases, and 4 bases lay in between. In nucleotides, the CDR3 is TGTGCCAGCAGCTTAGATAGTTACAATGAGCAGTTCTTC. Its protein product is CASSLDSYNEQFF.

This clone has just one count. The chain employs TRBV5-6 and TRBJ2-2, with D possibly being TRBD2 (5 bases). The V gene lost 1 base and the J gene lost 6 bases, with 16 bases spanning the gap. The CDR3 contains 16 residues. Germline assignment: CDR1 SGHDT and CDR2 YYEEEE. The CDR3 region is CASSLHVASRPGELFF. Written as DNA, the CDR3 is TGTGCCAGCAGCTTGCATGTTGCTAGCAGACCCGGGGAGCTGTTTTTT.

The V gene is TRBV6-2 or TRBV6-3, the J gene TRBJ2-7, with 13 positions matching TRBD2. From germline, CDR1 is MNHEY and CDR2 SVGEGT. J lost 7 bases, V lost 5 bases, and 8 bases had no gene match. This CDR3 has 15 amino acids. As DNA, the CDR3 is TGTGCCAGCAGTCGACCGGGACTAGCGGGGAGGGAGCAGTACTTC. The encoded protein is CASSRPGLAGREQYF.

The chain is built from TRBV5-1 and TRBJ2-1; 9 positions agree with TRBD1. This CDR3 is 15 amino acids long. The germline V gene encodes CDR1 SGHRS and CDR2 YFSETQ. V lost 3 bases, J lost 4 bases, and 5 bases stayed unmatched. The CDR3 reads CASSSGQGFYNEQFF. CDR3 DNA sequence: TGCGCCAGCAGCTCAGGACAGGGGTTTTACAATGAGCAGTTCTTC.

The gene calls are TRBV30 and TRBJ1-6; D is ambiguous. Germline assignment: CDR1 GTSNPN and CDR2 SVGIG (reference sequence). Trimming pared 7 bases from V and 7 bases from J, leaving 8 bases between. This CDR3 spans 11 amino acids. The CDR3 bases are TGTGCCTTGAAGGAGAATTCACCCCTCCACTTT. Its translation is CALKENSPLHF.

The J gene is TRBJ2-2, the V gene TRBV5-5; a possible D gene is TRBD1 (6 bases). CDR1 and CDR2 (germline): SGHKS, YYEKEE (reference sequence). Trimming removed 4 bases from V and 5 bases from J, with 12 bases in between. The CDR3 runs to 14 residues. In DNA form, the CDR3 reads TGTGCCAGCAGCGCGGTAGGGGGAACCGGGGAGCTGTTTTTT. This encodes CASSAVGGTGELFF.

This clone was detected only once. The CDR3 loop is CAGGGREFAHEQFF. CDR3 in DNA: TGTGCCGGGGGAGGGCGGGAGTTCGCCCATGAGCAGTTCTTC. The genes are TRBV2 and TRBJ2-1; 7 bases align to TRBD2. Unmatched junction bases numbered 15, after V lost 11 bases and J lost 8 bases. The germline V gene has CDR1 SNHLY and CDR2 FYNNEI. The CDR3 runs to 14 residues. The whole variable domain, remainder taken from reference TRBV2 and TRBJ2-1, is EPEVTQTPSHQVTQMGQEVILRCVPISNHLYFYWYRQILGQKVEFLVSFYNNEISEKSEIFDDQFSVERPDGSNFTLKIRSTKLEDSAMYFCAGGGREFAHEQFFGPGTRLTVL.

This chain uses TRBV4-1 with TRBJ2-7; 12 bases line up with TRBD1. The CDR3 runs to 16 residues. Trimming at V came to 0 bases and at J to 7 bases, leaving 7 bases not matched to a gene. Germline V gives CDR1 MGHRA, CDR2 YSYEKL. The CDR3: CASSQEGTGGSREQYF. The CDR3 region has the DNA TGCGCCAGCAGCCAAGAAGGGACAGGGGGCTCGAGAGAGCAGTACTTC.

In its sample, this clone was seen once. V usage is TRBV3-1 (or the pseudogene TRBV3-2) and J usage is TRBJ1-5; the match to TRBD1 covers 9 bases. Per the germline V gene, CDR1 is LGHDT and CDR2 is YNNKEL (reference sequence). The trim removed 0 bases at V and 7 bases at J, leaving 10 bases unmatched. The length of the CDR3 is 17 residues. CDR3 coding DNA: TGTGCCAGCAGCCAAGAGGGCGCGGACAGGGGTTTACAGCCCCAGCATTTT. It encodes CASSQEGADRGLQPQHF.

The chain has TRBV12-3 or TRBV12-4 and TRBJ1-2; 7 bases fit TRBD1. CDR3 length: 13 residues. The V segment lost 3 bases and the J segment 8 bases; nucleotides outside the gene matches: 6. Here the CDR3 reads CASSFDRVGGYTF. In DNA, the CDR3 is TGTGCCAGCAGTTTCGACAGGGTCGGAGGCTACACCTTC.

V is TRBV6-5 and J is TRBJ2-7; 10 bases fit TRBD1. The V gene's germline CDR1 is MNHEY and CDR2 SVGAGI. The CDR3 has 15 amino acids. V trimming: 2 bases; J trimming: 4 bases; junction bases outside the gene matches: 5. Written as DNA, the CDR3 is TGTGCCAGCAGTTACCGAGGACAGGGGGGATACGAGCAGTACTTC. This encodes CASSYRGQGGYEQYF.

The gene calls are TRBV7-2 and TRBJ2-1, with a possible D match to TRBD1 (6 bases). V gave up 6 bases and J gave up 1 base, with 13 bases separating them. The CDR3 is made up of 15 amino acids. Germline values: CDR1 SGHTA, CDR2 FQGNSA. As DNA, the CDR3 is TGTGCCAGCAGTTTACAGGGTGGGTCCTACAATGAGCAGTTCTTC. It yields the protein CASSLQGGSYNEQFF.

This chain connects TRBV19 to TRBJ1-3; no definite D call. The CDR3 runs 14 residues. Germline-derived CDR1 and CDR2 are LNHDA and SQIVND (reference sequence). Deletions cut 8 bases from V and 0 bases from J, with 11 bases between. The CDR3 DNA is TGTGCCAGTTTTTCCCTGCGCTCTGGAAACACCATATATTTT. It specifies CASFSLRSGNTIYF.

A single count supports this clone. The V and J genes are TRBV28 and TRBJ1-3; perhaps TRBD1 as D (5 bases). This CDR3 has 15 residues. Trimming left V 6 bases short and J 3 bases short, with 15 bases between. Germline loops: CDR1 MDHEN, CDR2 SYDVKM. CDR3 in DNA: TGTGCCAGCAGCCCTCCGGCAGGGAGTGGAAACACCATATATTTT. It is translated as CASSPPAGSGNTIYF. Variable domain in full (rest from reference TRBV28 and TRBJ1-3): DVKVTQSSRYLVKRTGEKVFLECVQDMDHENMFWYRQDPGLGLRLIYFSYDVKMKEKGDIPEGYSVSREKKERFSLILESASTNQTSMYLCASSPPAGSGNTIYFGEGSWLTVV.

The rearrangement uses TRBV6-5 and TRBJ2-7; 10 bases match TRBD1. Germline V gene sequence: CDR1 MNHEY, CDR2 SVGAGI. The CDR3 runs to 14 residues. The V and J ends lost 2 bases and 2 bases, in that order; junction bases with no gene match: 0. This CDR3 is CASSYGTGAYEQYF. DNA for the CDR3: TGTGCCAGCAGTTACGGGACAGGGGCCTACGAGCAGTACTTC.

The chain couples TRBV2 to TRBJ2-3; D is uncertain. Germline-derived CDR1 and CDR2 are SNHLY and FYNNEI. The V end was cut by 5 bases, the J end by 1 base, with 7 bases between. CDR3 length: 13 residues. The CDR3: CASSSAGTDTQYF. The CDR3 bases are TGTGCCAGCAGTTCAGCAGGCACAGATACGCAGTATTTT.